This T cell receptor (beta chain) was recovered during a study of T-cell reconstitution after alpha-beta-depleted transplantation in children. Study outcomes and limitations: TCRbeta diversity was high at day 60 in some patients (a result of surviving recipient T cells and thymic progenitors). Reportedly, alpha-beta T cells present about two months post-transplant originated from several hundred expanded clones of graft origin.

As regards this clonotype: Its antigen is not identified.

This sample's TCRbeta library carried unique molecular identifier barcodes. MiXCR, applied by TCRdb to the PCR reads, yields one record per CDR3 protein. The top ten hold approximately 33% of the sample, which has approximately 500,000 distinct CDR3 sequences, over 20% seen once. The germline V gene encodes CDR1 MNHEY and CDR2 SVGAGI. CDR3 length: 15 residues. V lost 5 bases and J 0 bases, leaving 13 bases between the germline ends. The V and J genes are TRBV6-5 and TRBJ2-5, with a weak D call TRBD1 (5 bases). The sequence was collected from a boy under two years old with Wiskott-Aldrich syndrome, due to receive a stem cell transplant. The sample was PBMCs, taken before TCRalphabeta/CD19-depleted stem cell transplant. CDR3 amino acids: CASSPSTAYQETQYF. CDR3 coding DNA: TGTGCCAGCAGTCCCTCGACAGCCTACCAAGAGACCCAGTACTTC.